Following are 29 T cell receptor beta chains from one sample sequenced in a study of blood T cells in healthy people across ages. Sample-barcoded 5' priming and a J-beta primer mix drove a second PCR of about 6 to 11 cycles. Each CDR3 protein is one row after TCRdb ran MiXCR on the 5' RACE reads. The sample includes about 800,000 distinct CDR3 sequences, 35% to 60% of them seen just once. The sequencing sample was made of blood. The receptors stem from a man older than 75 in good health.

The chain joins TRBV3-1 to TRBJ1-2; maybe TRBD1 (5 bases). The germline V and J ends were trimmed by 7 bases and 4 bases, with 16 bases remaining between them. The CDR3 is 14 residues long. The germline CDR1 and CDR2 sequences are LGHDT and YNNKEL (reference sequence). The CDR3 DNA follows: TGTGCCAGCACCCCGTCGGGGGGAGGCTATGGCTACACCTTC. Translated, it gives CASTPSGGGYGYTF.

The rearrangement joins TRBV14 to TRBJ2-1; 7 nucleotides match TRBD2. Per the germline V gene, CDR1 is SGHDN and CDR2 is FVKESK. J was trimmed by 6 bases and V by 0 bases; bases with no gene match: 14. There are 18 residues in the CDR3. CDR3 DNA: TGTGCCAGCAGCCAAGATAGCGGAGCGGCAGGGAGGGGCAATGAGCAGTTCTTC. Translated, it gives CASSQDSGAAGRGNEQFF.

The J gene is TRBJ2-7, the V gene TRBV11-2; tentative D call: TRBD1 (5 bases). This CDR3 is built from 16 residues. Germline-derived CDR1 and CDR2 are SGHAT and FQNNGV. V lost 5 bases to trimming and J lost 5 bases, with 22 bases between them. The CDR3 DNA is TGTGCCAGCAGCGAGGCGGTTTTCCAGGGTCGAAACGAGCAGTACTTC. This sequence encodes CASSEAVFQGRNEQYF.

The rearrangement links TRBV10-3 to TRBJ1-5; no reliable D call. Germline V CDR1 and CDR2: ENHRY, SYGVKD. Trimming took 3 bases from V and 3 from J, leaving 15 bases between them. The CDR3 loop spans 16 amino acids. The CDR3, as DNA: TGTGCCATCAGTGATTTACGGTCCGGCGTCAATCAGCCCCAGCATTTT. It is translated as CAISDLRSGVNQPQHF.

V usage is TRBV6-4 and J usage is TRBJ2-1; 9 positions agree with TRBD1. This CDR3 is built from 14 residues. The germline CDR1 and CDR2 sequences are MRHNA and SNTAGT. Trimming took 6 bases from V and 5 from J; bases not matched to a gene: 5. CDR3 amino acids: CASRIDRGDNEQFF. The CDR3 coding sequence is TGTGCCAGCAGAATCGACAGGGGGGACAATGAGCAGTTCTTC.

The chain couples TRBV11-2 to TRBJ2-5; D tentatively fits TRBD1 or TRBD2 (5 bases each). The J call may be faulty, since TRBJ2-1 better matches the DNA end. The length of the CDR3 is 13 residues. Germline CDR1 reads SGHAT; CDR2 reads FQNNGV. The CDR3 DNA sequence: TGTGCCAGCAGCCCCAGGGTACTAGAGACCCAGTTCTTC. Translated, it gives CASSPRVLETQFF.

The chain couples TRBV2 to TRBJ2-4, with 10 bases fitting TRBD1. V lost 3 bases and J lost 5; bases outside the gene matches: 4. CDR3 length equals 15 residues. The germline V gene has CDR1 SNHLY and CDR2 FYNNEI. In DNA, the CDR3 is TGTGCCAGCAGTGATACCGGGACAGGGGAAAACATTCAGTACTTC. Its protein is CASSDTGTGENIQYF.

The genes are TRBV5-4 and TRBJ2-7; D uncertain. V dropped 3 bases and J dropped 3 bases, with 16 bases sitting between them. The CDR3 length is 15 residues. Germline V gives CDR1 SGHNT, CDR2 YYREEE (reference sequence). The CDR3: CASSSDQSLFYEQYF. CDR3 DNA sequence: TGTGCCAGCAGCTCGGACCAGTCCCTTTTCTACGAGCAGTACTTC.

Concerning this clonotype itself: One base away lies a much larger clone, so this may be a sequencing read error. The V gene is TRBV28, the J gene TRBJ2-7; 7 positions match TRBD1. There are 14 residues in the CDR3. CDR1 is MDHEN, CDR2 SYDVKM, per germline. The ends lost 8 bases at V and 4 bases at J; junction bases unmatched: 11. DNA of the CDR3: TGTGCCAGCGGCGTAGGGACAGTGAGTTACGAGCAGTACTTC. Protein: CASGVGTVSYEQYF.

Only a few counts were recorded for this clonotype. The chain joins TRBV9 to TRBJ2-1, with 12 positions matching TRBD2. The V segment lost 3 bases and the J segment 6 bases; nucleotides outside the gene matches: 10. The CDR3 spans 17 residues. Germline V CDR1 and CDR2: SGDLS, YYNGEE. The CDR3 bases are TGTGCCAGCAGCGGCCCTCCTGGACTAGCGGGAATCAATGAGCAGTTCTTC. Its protein is CASSGPPGLAGINEQFF.

The chain employs TRBV29-1 and TRBJ2-5; TRBD1 is a possible D gene (5 bases). The CDR3 has 13 amino acids. Trimming removed 4 bases from V and 2 bases from J, with 11 bases in between. CDR1 is SQVTM and CDR2 is ANQGSEA in the germline V gene. The CDR3 nucleotides are TGCAGCGTTGTAGGCAGGGCGCAAGAGACCCAGTACTTC. Translation gives CSVVGRAQETQYF. Supplemented by reference TRBV29-1 and TRBJ2-5, the full variable domain reads SAVISQKPSRDICQRGTSLTIQCQVDSQVTMMFWYRQQPGQSLTLIATANQGSEATYESGFVIDKFPISRPNLTFSTLTVSNMSPEDSSIYLCSVVGRAQETQYFGPGTRLLVL.

This rearrangement joins TRBV3-1 to TRBJ1-1; the D gene is possibly TRBD1 (5 bases). The CDR3 runs 16 residues. The germline V gene has CDR1 LGHDT and CDR2 YNNKEL (reference sequence). V was shortened by 1 base and J by 10 bases, with 22 bases between the two germline ends. CDR3 in amino acids: CASSQVESGPGVRAFF. In DNA, the CDR3 is TGTGCCAGCAGCCAAGTGGAGTCAGGGCCCGGGGTTCGAGCTTTCTTT.

The chain has TRBV28 and TRBJ2-2; 7 positions agree with TRBD2. From germline, CDR1 is MDHEN and CDR2 SYDVKM. V shed 2 bases and J 7 bases; nucleotides not matched to a gene: 7. There are 15 residues in the CDR3. As DNA, the CDR3 is TGTGCCAGCAGTTTAAGCGGGATGAAGGTCGGGGAGCTGTTTTTT. It translates to CASSLSGMKVGELFF.

The chain is built from TRBV6-1 and TRBJ2-1; perhaps D is TRBD1 or TRBD2 (6 bases each). V was shortened by 3 bases and J by 4 bases, with 19 bases between the two germline ends. This CDR3 contains 17 residues. Germline V gene lookup returns CDR1 MNHNS and CDR2 SASEGT. In nucleotides, the CDR3 is TGTGCCAGCAGTGATATTCCGGGGGCCCTCCCATACAATGAGCAGTTCTTC. This translates into CASSDIPGALPYNEQFF.

The chain carries TRBV28 and TRBJ2-7; 12 nucleotides agree with TRBD1. The germline CDR1 and CDR2 sequences are MDHEN and SYDVKM. V dropped 4 bases and J dropped 5; count of bases not matched to a gene: 6. The CDR3 sequence is 15 residues long. The CDR3 nucleotides are TGTGCCAGCAGTTCCCGGGACAGGGGGCGGAACGAGCAGTACTTC. It encodes CASSSRDRGRNEQYF.

This clonotype was seen a few times. The rearrangement links TRBV10-3 to TRBJ2-7, with a weak D call TRBD1 (6 bases). The CDR3 has 13 residues. Germline lookup yields CDR1 ENHRY and CDR2 SYGVKD. V was clipped by 4 bases and J by 3 bases, with 10 bases between them. CDR3 amino acids: CAISGDKNYEQYF. The CDR3 nucleotides read TGTGCCATCAGTGGGGACAAAAACTACGAGCAGTACTTC.

This chain joins TRBV5-1 and TRBJ2-7; 7 nucleotides line up with TRBD2. Gene TRBJ2-5 matches the end of the DNA better, so the J call may be wrong. The CDR3 is 16 amino acids. Germline CDR1 reads SGHRS; CDR2 reads YFSETQ. CDR3 sequence: CASSPSGGTGQETQYF. The CDR3 region has the DNA TGCGCCAGCAGCCCCTCGGGGGGAACCGGCCAAGAGACCCAGTACTTC.

This clonotype was seen a few times. The genes are TRBV10-3 and TRBJ1-1; TRBD1 is a possible D gene (5 bases). V lost 2 bases, J lost 1 base, and 14 bases lay in between. CDR3 size: 16 residues. Per the germline V gene, CDR1 is ENHRY and CDR2 is SYGVKD. Written as DNA, the CDR3 is TGTGCCATCAGTGAGGGACCCAGGGAGGGGAACACTGAAGCTTTCTTT. This codes for CAISEGPREGNTEAFF.

The chain recombines TRBV29-1 with TRBJ2-7; D gene unclear. CDR3 length equals 15 residues. Between the trimmed V and J ends, which lost 6 bases and 2 bases, there was a span of 20 bases. The germline gives CDR1 SQVTM, CDR2 ANQGSEA. CDR3 loop: CSVSANVGSAYEQYF. In DNA, the CDR3 is TGCAGCGTCTCTGCTAACGTGGGGTCGGCCTACGAGCAGTACTTC.

This clonotype has a handful of counts. This chain uses TRBV1 with TRBJ2-7; the tabulated D call, TRBD2, remains unverified against the DNA. TRBV1 is listed as a pseudogene. CDR3 length: 17 residues. CDR3 nucleotide sequence: TGCACCAGCAGCCAAGATCGGCCCAGCGGGGTCCCCTACGAGCAGTACTTC. Protein: CTSSQDRPSGVPYEQYF.

The count of this clonotype is one. V and J are TRBV4-1 and TRBJ1-4; D gene unclear. V was pared by 0 bases and J by 12 bases, with 8 bases between. This CDR3 region has 12 residues. The germline V gene encodes CDR1 MGHRA and CDR2 YSYEKL. The CDR3 protein is CASSQDGEQLFF. The CDR3 region has the DNA TGCGCCAGCAGCCAAGATGGCGAGCAACTGTTTTTT.

The rearrangement uses TRBV7-3 and TRBJ2-7; D might be TRBD1 or TRBD2, each matching 5 bases. The CDR3 loop spans 14 amino acids. V was clipped by 1 base and J by 2 bases, with 9 bases between them. Germline values: CDR1 SGHTA, CDR2 FQGTGA. The DNA of the CDR3 is TGTGCCAGCAGCTTAAACGGGGCGCCCTACGAGCAGTACTTC. It codes for CASSLNGAPYEQYF.

This rearrangement joins TRBV4-1 to TRBJ2-4; D is possibly TRBD1 (5 bases). V lost 1 base and J lost 0, with 16 bases in between. The germline V gene encodes CDR1 MGHRA and CDR2 YSYEKL. This CDR3 is built from 18 residues. The CDR3 DNA is TGCGCCAGCAGCCAAGGGATACAGGTTGTTTTAGCCAAAAACATTCAGTACTTC. As protein: CASSQGIQVVLAKNIQYF.

This clonotype was seen a few times. CDR3 residues: CRGGTDYGYTF. The CDR3 nucleotides are TGCAGGGGGGGAACTGACTATGGCTACACCTTC. The V gene is TRBV20-1, the J gene TRBJ1-2; D might be TRBD1 (5 bases). The V gene's germline CDR1 is DFQATT and CDR2 SNEGSKA (reference sequence). This CDR3 comprises 11 residues.

V gene TRBV10-2 combines with J gene TRBJ2-1; TRBD2 matches 7 bases. Germline lookup yields CDR1 WSHSY and CDR2 SAAADI. The junction had 12 bases not matched to a gene; V was cut back by 8 bases and J by 8 bases. CDR3 length equals 14 residues. CDR3 in DNA: TGCGCCAGCCGGGGGGTTGGGAGTCGGGATGAGCAGTTCTTC. Protein: CASRGVGSRDEQFF.

The rearrangement links TRBV5-1 to TRBJ2-5, with 7 bases lining up with TRBD1. Germline V lookup: CDR1 SGHRS, CDR2 YFSETQ. The ends lost 1 base at V and 2 bases at J; junction bases unmatched: 11. This CDR3 has 17 amino acids. CDR3 residues: CASSLSFRGRVQETQYF. As DNA, the CDR3 is TGCGCCAGCAGCTTGAGTTTTAGGGGGCGAGTTCAAGAGACCCAGTACTTC. Variable domain in full (rest from reference TRBV5-1 and TRBJ2-5): KAGVTQTPRYLIKTRGQQVTLSCSPISGHRSVSWYQQTPGQGLQFLFEYFSETQRNKGNFPGRFSGRQFSNSRSEMNVSTLELGDSALYLCASSLSFRGRVQETQYFGPGTRLLVL.

The chain couples TRBV3-1 to TRBJ1-1, with 10 bases fitting TRBD1. The trim removed 5 bases at V and 2 bases at J, leaving 5 bases unmatched. CDR3 length equals 15 residues. Germline V lookup: CDR1 LGHDT, CDR2 YNNKEL (reference sequence). The CDR3 nucleotides are TGTGCCAGCAGCACCGGGACAGGGGTTAACACTGAAGCTTTCTTT. Amino acids: CASSTGTGVNTEAFF.

This clonotype was counted at least ten times. The chain couples TRBV20-1 to TRBJ2-1; unclear D gene. The CDR3 has 16 residues. Trimming removed 0 bases from V and 4 bases from J, with 16 bases in between. From germline, CDR1 is DFQATT and CDR2 SNEGSKA (reference sequence). CDR3: CSARDPAEQPYNEQFF. CDR3 DNA: TGCAGTGCTAGAGATCCGGCGGAACAACCATACAATGAGCAGTTCTTC.

The table lists this clonotype with a few counts. Here the CDR3 DNA reads TGTGCCAGCAGCTTAAGCAGGGGACGGGGACAAGAGACCCAGTACTTC. It encodes CASSLSRGRGQETQYF. The rearrangement joins TRBV7-2 to TRBJ2-5; perhaps TRBD1 as D (6 bases). V lost 2 bases to trimming and J lost 2 bases, with 15 bases between them. The CDR3 is made up of 16 amino acids. CDR1 is SGHTA and CDR2 is FQGNSA in the germline V gene.